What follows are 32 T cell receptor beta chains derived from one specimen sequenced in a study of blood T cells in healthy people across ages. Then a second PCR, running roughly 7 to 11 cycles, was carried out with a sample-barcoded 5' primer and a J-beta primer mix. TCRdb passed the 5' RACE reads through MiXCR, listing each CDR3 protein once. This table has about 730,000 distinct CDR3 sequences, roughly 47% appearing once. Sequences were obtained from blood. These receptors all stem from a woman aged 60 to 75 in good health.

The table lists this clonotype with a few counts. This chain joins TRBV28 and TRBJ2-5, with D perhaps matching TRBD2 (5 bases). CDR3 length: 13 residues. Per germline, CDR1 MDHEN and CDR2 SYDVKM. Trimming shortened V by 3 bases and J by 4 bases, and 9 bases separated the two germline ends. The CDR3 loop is CASSLERRETQYF. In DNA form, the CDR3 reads TGTGCCAGCAGTTTGGAGCGGAGAGAGACCCAGTACTTC.

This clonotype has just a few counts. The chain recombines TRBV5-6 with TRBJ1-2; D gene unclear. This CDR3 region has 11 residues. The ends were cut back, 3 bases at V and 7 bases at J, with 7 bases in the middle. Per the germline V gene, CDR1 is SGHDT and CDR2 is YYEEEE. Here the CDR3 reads CASSSEGGYTF. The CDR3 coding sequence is TGTGCCAGCAGCTCAGAGGGTGGCTACACCTTC.

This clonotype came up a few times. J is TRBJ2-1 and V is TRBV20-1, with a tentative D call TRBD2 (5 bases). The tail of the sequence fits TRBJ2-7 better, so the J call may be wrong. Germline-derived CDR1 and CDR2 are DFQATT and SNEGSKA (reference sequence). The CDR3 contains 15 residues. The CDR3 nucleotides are TGCAGTGCTCCAATCCCAGCGGACCTCCACAATGAGCAGTACTTC. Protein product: CSAPIPADLHNEQYF.

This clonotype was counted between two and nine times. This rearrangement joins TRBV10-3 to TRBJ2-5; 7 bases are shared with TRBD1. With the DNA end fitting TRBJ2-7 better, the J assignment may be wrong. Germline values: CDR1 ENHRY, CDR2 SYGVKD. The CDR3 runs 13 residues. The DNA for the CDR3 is TGTGCCATCAGACCCGGGACAGAATCCGAGCAGTACTTC. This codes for CAIRPGTESEQYF.

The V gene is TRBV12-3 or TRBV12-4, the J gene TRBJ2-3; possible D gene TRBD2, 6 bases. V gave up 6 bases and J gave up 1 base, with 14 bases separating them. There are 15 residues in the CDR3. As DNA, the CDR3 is TGTGCCAGCAGCCGAACTAGCAGCGGCACAGATACGCAGTATTTT. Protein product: CASSRTSSGTDTQYF.

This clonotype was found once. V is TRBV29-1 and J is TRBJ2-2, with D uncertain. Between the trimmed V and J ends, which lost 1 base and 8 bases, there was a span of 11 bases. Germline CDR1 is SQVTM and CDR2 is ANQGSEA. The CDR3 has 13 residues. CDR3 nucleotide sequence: TGCAGCGTTGAAGTACACCCCCTAGGGGAGCTGTTTTTT. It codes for CSVEVHPLGELFF.

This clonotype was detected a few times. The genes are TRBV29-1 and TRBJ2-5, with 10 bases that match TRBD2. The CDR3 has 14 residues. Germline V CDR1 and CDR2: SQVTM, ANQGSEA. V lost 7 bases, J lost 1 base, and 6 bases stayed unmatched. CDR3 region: CSGTGTSVQETQYF. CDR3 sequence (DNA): TGCAGCGGGACCGGGACTAGCGTCCAAGAGACCCAGTACTTC.

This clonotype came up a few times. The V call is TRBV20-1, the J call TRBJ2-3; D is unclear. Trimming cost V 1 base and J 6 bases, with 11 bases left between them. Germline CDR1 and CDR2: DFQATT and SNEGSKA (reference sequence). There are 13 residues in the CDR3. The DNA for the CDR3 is TGCAGTGCTAGAGTCCTCCCGGCCGATACGCAGTATTTT. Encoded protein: CSARVLPADTQYF.

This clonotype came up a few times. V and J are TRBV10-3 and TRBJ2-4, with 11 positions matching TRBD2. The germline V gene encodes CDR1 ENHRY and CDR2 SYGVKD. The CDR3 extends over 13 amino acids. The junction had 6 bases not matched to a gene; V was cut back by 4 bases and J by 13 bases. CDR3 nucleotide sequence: TGTGCCATCAGTGTAGCGGGAGGGCGTGAGCAGTACTTC. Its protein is CAISVAGGREQYF.

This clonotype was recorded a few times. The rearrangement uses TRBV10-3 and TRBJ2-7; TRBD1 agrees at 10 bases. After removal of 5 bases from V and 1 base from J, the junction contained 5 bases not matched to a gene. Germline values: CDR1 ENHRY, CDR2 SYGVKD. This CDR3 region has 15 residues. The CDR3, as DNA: TGTGCCATCAGTTCCAGGACAGGGGGGTCCTACGAGCAGTACTTC. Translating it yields CAISSRTGGSYEQYF.

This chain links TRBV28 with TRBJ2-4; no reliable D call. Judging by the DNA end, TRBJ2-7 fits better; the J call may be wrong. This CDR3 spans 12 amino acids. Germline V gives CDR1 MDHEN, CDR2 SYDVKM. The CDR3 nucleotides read TGTGCCAGCAGTTTACGGTATTACGAGCAGTACTTC. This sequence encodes CASSLRYYEQYF.

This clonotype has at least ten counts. CDR3 sequence: CSAAYLGRGFEQYF. CDR3 nucleotide sequence: TGCAGTGCCGCCTATCTTGGGCGTGGCTTCGAGCAGTACTTC. The chain is built from TRBV20-1 and TRBJ2-7; D gene ambiguous. This CDR3 is 14 amino acids long. V was clipped by 6 bases and J by 6 bases, with 21 bases between them. CDR1 and CDR2 from the germline V gene are DFQATT and SNEGSKA (reference sequence).

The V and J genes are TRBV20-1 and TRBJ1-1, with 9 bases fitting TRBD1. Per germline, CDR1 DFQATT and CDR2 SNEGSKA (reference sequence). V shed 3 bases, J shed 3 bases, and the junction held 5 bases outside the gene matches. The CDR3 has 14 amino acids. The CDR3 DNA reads TGCAGTGCTAGGGGACAGGGTGGGGACACTGAAGCTTTCTTT. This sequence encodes CSARGQGGDTEAFF.

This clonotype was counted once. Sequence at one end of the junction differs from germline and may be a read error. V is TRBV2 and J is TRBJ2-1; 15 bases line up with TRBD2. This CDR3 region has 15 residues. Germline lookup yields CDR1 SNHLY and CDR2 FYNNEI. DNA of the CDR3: TGTGTCAGCAGTGAAGCCCGGACTAGCGGGAGGGCCCCGTTCTTC. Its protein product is CVSSEARTSGRAPFF.

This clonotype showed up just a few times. The CDR3 DNA follows: TGCAGTGCTGGGGCACAGGTAATGTACGAGCAGTACTTC. It specifies CSAGAQVMYEQYF. The chain employs TRBV20-1 and TRBJ2-5, with D perhaps matching TRBD1 (5 bases). The DNA end favors TRBJ2-7, so the J call may be wrong. This CDR3 spans 13 amino acids. CDR1 and CDR2 (germline): DFQATT, SNEGSKA (reference sequence).

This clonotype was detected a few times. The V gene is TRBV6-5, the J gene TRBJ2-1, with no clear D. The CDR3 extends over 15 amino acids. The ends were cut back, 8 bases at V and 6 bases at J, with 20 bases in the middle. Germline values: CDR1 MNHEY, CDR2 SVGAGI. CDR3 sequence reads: CASSIGPPTFNEQFF. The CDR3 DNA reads TGTGCCAGCTCCATCGGACCCCCAACATTCAATGAGCAGTTCTTC.

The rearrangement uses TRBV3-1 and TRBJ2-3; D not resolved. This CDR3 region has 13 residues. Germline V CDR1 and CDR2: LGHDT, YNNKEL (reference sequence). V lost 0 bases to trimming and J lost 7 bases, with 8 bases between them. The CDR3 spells CASSQELGNTQYF. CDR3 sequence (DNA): TGTGCCAGCAGCCAAGAATTGGGCAATACGCAGTATTTT.

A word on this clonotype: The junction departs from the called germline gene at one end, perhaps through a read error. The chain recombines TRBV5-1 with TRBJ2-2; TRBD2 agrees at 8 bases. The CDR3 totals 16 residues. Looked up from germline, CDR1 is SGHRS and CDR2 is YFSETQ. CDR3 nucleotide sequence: TGCGCCAGCAAAATTTCGGGGGGGCTGGCCACCGGGGAACTGTTTTTT. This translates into CASKISGGLATGELFF. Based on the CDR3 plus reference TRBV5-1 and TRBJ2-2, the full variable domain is KAGVTQTPRYLIKTRGQQVTLSCSPISGHRSVSWYQQTPGQGLQFLFEYFSETQRNKGNFPGRFSGRQFSNSRSEMNVSTLELGDSALYLCASKISGGLATGELFFGEGSRLTVL.

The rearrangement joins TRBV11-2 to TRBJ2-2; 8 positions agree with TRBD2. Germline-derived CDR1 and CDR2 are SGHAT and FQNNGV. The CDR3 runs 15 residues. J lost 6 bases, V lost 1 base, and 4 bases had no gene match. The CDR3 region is CASSLAGGDAGELFF. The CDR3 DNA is TGTGCCAGCAGCTTAGCGGGAGGGGACGCCGGGGAGCTGTTTTTT.

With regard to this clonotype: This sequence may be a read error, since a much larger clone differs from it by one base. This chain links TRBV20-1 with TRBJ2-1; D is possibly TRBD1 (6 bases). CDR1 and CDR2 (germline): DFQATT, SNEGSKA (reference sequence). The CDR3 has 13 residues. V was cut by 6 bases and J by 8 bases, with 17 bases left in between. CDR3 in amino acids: CSALQGTRDEQFF. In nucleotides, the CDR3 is TGCAGTGCCCTACAGGGAACAAGAGATGAGCAGTTCTTC.

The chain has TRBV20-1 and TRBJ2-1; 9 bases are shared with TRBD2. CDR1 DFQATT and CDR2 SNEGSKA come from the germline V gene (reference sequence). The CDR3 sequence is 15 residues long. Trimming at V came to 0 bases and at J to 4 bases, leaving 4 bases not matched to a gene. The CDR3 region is CSARDLTSGYNEQFF. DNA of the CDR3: TGCAGTGCTAGAGACCTGACTAGCGGTTACAATGAGCAGTTCTTC.

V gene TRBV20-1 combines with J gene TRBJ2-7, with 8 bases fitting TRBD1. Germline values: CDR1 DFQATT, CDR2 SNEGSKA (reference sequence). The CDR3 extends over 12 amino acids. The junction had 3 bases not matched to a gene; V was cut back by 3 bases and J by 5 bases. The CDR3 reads CSARDRVDEQYF. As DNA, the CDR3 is TGCAGTGCTAGGGACAGGGTGGACGAGCAGTACTTC.

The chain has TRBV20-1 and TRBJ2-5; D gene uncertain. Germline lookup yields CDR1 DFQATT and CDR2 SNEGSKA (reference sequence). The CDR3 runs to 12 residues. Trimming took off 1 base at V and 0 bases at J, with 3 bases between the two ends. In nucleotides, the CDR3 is TGCAGTGCTAGAGGTTACCAAGAGACCCAGTACTTC. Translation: CSARGYQETQYF.

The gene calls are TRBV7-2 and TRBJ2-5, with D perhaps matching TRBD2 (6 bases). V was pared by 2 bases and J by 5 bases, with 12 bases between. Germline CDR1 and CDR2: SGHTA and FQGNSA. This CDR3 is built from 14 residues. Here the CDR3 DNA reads TGTGCCAGCAGCTTACTCGGGGGTGGGGAGACCCAGTACTTC. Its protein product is CASSLLGGGETQYF. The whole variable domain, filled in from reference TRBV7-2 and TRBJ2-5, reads GAGVSQSPSNKVTEKGKDVELRCDPISGHTALYWYRQSLGQGLEFLIYFQGNSAPDKSGLPSDRFSAERTGGSVSTLTIQRTQQEDSAVYLCASSLLGGGETQYFGPGTRLLVL.

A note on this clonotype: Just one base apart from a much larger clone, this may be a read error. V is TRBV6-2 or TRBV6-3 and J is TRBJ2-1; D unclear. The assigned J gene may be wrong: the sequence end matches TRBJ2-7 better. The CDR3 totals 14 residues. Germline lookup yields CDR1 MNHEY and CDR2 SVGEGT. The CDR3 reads CASSYRQTYNEQYF. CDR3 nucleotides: TGTGCCAGCAGTTACAGGCAAACGTACAATGAGCAGTACTTC.

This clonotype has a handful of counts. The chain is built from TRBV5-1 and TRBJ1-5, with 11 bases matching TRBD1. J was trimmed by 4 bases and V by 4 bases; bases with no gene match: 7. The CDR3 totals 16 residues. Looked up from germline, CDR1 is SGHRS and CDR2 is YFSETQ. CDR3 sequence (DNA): TGCGCCAGCAGCGTCGGGACAGGGGGGAGTAATCAGCCCCAGCATTTT. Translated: CASSVGTGGSNQPQHF.

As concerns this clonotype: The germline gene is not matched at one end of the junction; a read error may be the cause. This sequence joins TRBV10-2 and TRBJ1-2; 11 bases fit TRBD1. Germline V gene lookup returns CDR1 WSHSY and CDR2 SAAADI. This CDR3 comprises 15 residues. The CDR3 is CAGSRTGGRSEGYTF. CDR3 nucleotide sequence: TGCGCCGGCAGTAGGACAGGGGGCAGGTCGGAAGGCTACACCTTC.

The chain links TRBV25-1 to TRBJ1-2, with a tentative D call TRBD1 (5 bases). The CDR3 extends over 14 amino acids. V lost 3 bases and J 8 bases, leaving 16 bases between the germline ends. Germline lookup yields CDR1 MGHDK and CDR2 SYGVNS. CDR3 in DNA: TGTGCCAGCAGTGATCCCCGGACACTTCGAGGCTACACCTTC. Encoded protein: CASSDPRTLRGYTF.

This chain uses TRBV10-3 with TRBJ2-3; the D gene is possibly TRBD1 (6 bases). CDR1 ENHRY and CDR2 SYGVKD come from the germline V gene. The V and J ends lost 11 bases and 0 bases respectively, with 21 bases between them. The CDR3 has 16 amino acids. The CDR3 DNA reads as TGTGCCGTTTCCCGGGACACGCCTTCTAGCACAGATACGCAGTATTTT. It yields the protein CAVSRDTPSSTDTQYF.

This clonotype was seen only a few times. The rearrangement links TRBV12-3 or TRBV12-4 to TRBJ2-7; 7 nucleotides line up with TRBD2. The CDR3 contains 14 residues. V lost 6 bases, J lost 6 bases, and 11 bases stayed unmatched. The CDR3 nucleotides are TGTGCCAGCAGCCTAGTTGGGGGGAGGGGCGAGCAGTACTTC. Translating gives CASSLVGGRGEQYF.

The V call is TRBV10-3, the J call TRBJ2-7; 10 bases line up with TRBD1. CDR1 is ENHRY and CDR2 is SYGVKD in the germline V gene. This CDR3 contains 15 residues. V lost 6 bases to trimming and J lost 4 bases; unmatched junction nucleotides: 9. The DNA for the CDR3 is TGTGCCATCAGCCCCACCGGGGACAGGGGATACGAGCAGTACTTC. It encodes CAISPTGDRGYEQYF.

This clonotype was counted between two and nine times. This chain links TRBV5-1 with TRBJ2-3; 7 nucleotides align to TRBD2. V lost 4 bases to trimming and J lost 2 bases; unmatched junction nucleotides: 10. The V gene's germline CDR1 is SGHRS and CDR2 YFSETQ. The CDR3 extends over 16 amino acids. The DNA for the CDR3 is TGCGCCAGCAGCCTCGGACTAGAAATCTCCACAGATACGCAGTATTTT. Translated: CASSLGLEISTDTQYF. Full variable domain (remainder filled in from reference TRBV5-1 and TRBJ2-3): KAGVTQTPRYLIKTRGQQVTLSCSPISGHRSVSWYQQTPGQGLQFLFEYFSETQRNKGNFPGRFSGRQFSNSRSEMNVSTLELGDSALYLCASSLGLEISTDTQYFGPGTRLTVL.